The 6 T cell receptor beta chains below were found in one sample sequenced in a study of T cell responses to AZD1222 COVID-19 vaccine. The repertoire was sequenced with immunoSEQ multiplex PCR; TCRdb's copy has only in-frame clones and lacks some. The sample shows about 140,000 clones, about 90% of them seen only once. Sequenced here: peripheral blood, sampled on day 0 of AZD1222 vaccination. The receptors stem from an adult in good health.

This clone was counted a single time. The gene calls are TRBV19 and TRBJ1-2; D uncertain. The CDR3 runs to 13 residues. The germline V gene encodes CDR1 LNHDA and CDR2 SQIVND (reference sequence). V lost 6 bases and J 3 bases, leaving 11 bases between the germline ends. In DNA form, the CDR3 reads TGTGCCAGTAGGCAACAGCGAGACTATGGCTACACCTTC. This encodes CASRQQRDYGYTF.

J is TRBJ1-2 and V is TRBV28, with 7 nucleotides matching TRBD1. The junction had 8 bases not matched to a gene; V was cut back by 3 bases and J by 4 bases. Germline lookup yields CDR1 MDHEN and CDR2 SYDVKM. This CDR3 has 15 residues. CDR3 sequence: CASSFPQGRGYGYTF. DNA for the CDR3: TGTGCCAGCAGTTTCCCACAGGGGAGAGGCTATGGCTACACCTTC.

The chain uses TRBV29-1 and TRBJ2-7; the match to TRBD1 covers 9 bases. This CDR3 region has 12 residues. J lost 5 bases, V lost 4 bases, and 3 bases had no gene match. In germline, CDR1 is SQVTM, CDR2 ANQGSEA. DNA of the CDR3: TGCAGCGTTGTACAGGGGGCCCACGAGCAGTACTTC. Its protein is CSVVQGAHEQYF.

Only a few counts were recorded for this clone. CDR3 coding DNA: TGTGCCAGCAGCCTACGACTAGCGGCCTCCTACAATGAGCAGTTCTTC. Its translation: CASSLRLAASYNEQFF. The rearrangement joins TRBV3-1 (or the pseudogene TRBV3-2) to TRBJ2-1; TRBD2 matches 9 bases. The CDR3 sequence is 16 residues long. Germline V gene lookup returns CDR1 LGHDT and CDR2 YNNKEL (reference sequence). The J segment lost 0 bases and the V segment lost 4 bases, leaving 4 bases of the junction unmatched.

This clone was counted between two and nine times. This chain connects TRBV27 to TRBJ1-1; D is perhaps TRBD1 (5 bases). This CDR3 contains 12 residues. Looked up from germline, CDR1 is MNHEY and CDR2 is SMNVEV (reference sequence). The ends were cut back, 6 bases at V and 2 bases at J, with 7 bases in the middle. CDR3 protein: CASSRGNTEAFF. The CDR3 DNA is TGTGCCAGCAGCCGGGGCAACACTGAAGCTTTCTTT.

The J gene is TRBJ1-6, the V gene TRBV27; no firm D call. The CDR3 is 15 residues long. Deletions cut 2 bases from V and 4 bases from J, with 9 bases between. Per germline, CDR1 MNHEY and CDR2 SMNVEV (reference sequence). The CDR3 nucleotides read TGTGCCAGCAGTTTAAGTTGGAATTATAATTCACCCCTCCACTTT. Amino acids: CASSLSWNYNSPLHF.